Listed here are 13 T cell receptor beta chains from one sample, sequenced in a study of T cell repertoires in ileal Crohn's disease. Clones were sequenced by immunoSEQ multiplex PCR, and TCRdb holds only the in-frame ones, with some missing. This table has more than 6,500 clones, around 80% appearing once. The sample consisted of ileal tissue. Receptor source: an adult with Crohn's disease.

The chain couples TRBV30 to TRBJ1-5, with unresolved D. This CDR3 has 13 residues. Between the trimmed V and J ends, which lost 8 bases and 2 bases, there was a span of 13 bases. Per the germline V gene, CDR1 is GTSNPN and CDR2 is SVGIG (reference sequence). As DNA, the CDR3 is TGTGCCGGAGCAAATGATGGCAATCAGCCCCAGCATTTT. Protein product: CAGANDGNQPQHF.

The chain links TRBV6-5 to TRBJ2-7, with TRBD2 matching over 11 bases. The V and J ends lost 5 bases and 8 bases, in that order; junction bases with no gene match: 8. The germline V gene has CDR1 MNHEY and CDR2 SVGAGI. This CDR3 region has 14 residues. The CDR3 is CASSPSGGKGKQYF. As DNA, the CDR3 is TGTGCCAGCAGTCCTAGCGGGGGGAAGGGGAAGCAGTACTTC.

V is TRBV7-3 and J is TRBJ2-3, with TRBD1 matching 8 bases. Germline lookup yields CDR1 SGHTA and CDR2 FQGTGA. After removal of 5 bases from V and 2 bases from J, the junction contained 6 bases not matched to a gene. CDR3 length: 15 residues. CDR3 sequence (DNA): TGTGCCAGCAGCCCCTCGGGACAGGACACAGATACGCAGTATTTT. Protein: CASSPSGQDTDTQYF.

This clone rates as large (0.1 to 1%). The chain joins TRBV5-6 to TRBJ1-4, with TRBD1 matching over 10 bases. The CDR3 is 17 amino acids. Unmatched junction bases numbered 4, after V lost 2 bases and J lost 0 bases. Germline values: CDR1 SGHDT, CDR2 YYEEEE. CDR3 sequence reads: CASSLAGQGATNEKLFF. The CDR3 DNA reads as TGTGCCAGCAGCTTAGCCGGACAGGGGGCAACTAATGAAAAACTGTTTTTT.

This clone was seen once. The chain carries TRBV6-5 and TRBJ1-1, with TRBD1 matching over 7 bases. This CDR3 contains 13 residues. Germline trimming cut 0 bases from V and 6 bases from J; bases unmatched to any gene: 1. Germline V gives CDR1 MNHEY, CDR2 SVGAGI. CDR3 residues: CASSYSGQSEAFF. The CDR3 coding sequence is TGTGCCAGCAGTTACTCGGGACAGTCTGAAGCTTTCTTT.

The chain uses TRBV4-1 and TRBJ1-5, with a weak D call TRBD1 (5 bases). The V gene lost 0 bases and the J gene lost 0 bases, with 18 bases spanning the gap. CDR3 length equals 19 residues. CDR1 and CDR2 (germline): MGHRA, YSYEKL. DNA for the CDR3: TGCGCCAGCAGCCAAGATGGACAACCAAGTAGCTATAGCAATCAGCCCCAGCATTTT. Its translation is CASSQDGQPSSYSNQPQHF.

As DNA, the CDR3 is TGTGCCAGCAGCCTAAGCTCGGACGGAGCGGACGAGCAGTACTTC. Translating gives CASSLSSDGADEQYF. The chain carries TRBV4-2 and TRBJ2-5; D perhaps matches TRBD2 (5 bases). The J call may be mistaken, given a closer DNA end match to TRBJ2-7. The CDR3 contains 15 residues. Germline CDR1 is LGHNA and CDR2 is YNFKEQ.

This clone was detected a few times. The rearrangement uses TRBV27 and TRBJ2-7, with D possibly being TRBD2 (7 bases). Germline values: CDR1 MNHEY, CDR2 SMNVEV (reference sequence). Trimming took 1 base from V and 1 from J, leaving 14 bases between them. The CDR3 spans 16 residues. CDR3 in DNA: TGTGCCAGCAGTTTATTAGGGGGGGGCTCGTCCTACGAGCAGTACTTC. Protein product: CASSLLGGGSSYEQYF.

This chain links TRBV19 with TRBJ1-2, with D tentatively TRBD1 (5 bases). The CDR3 covers 14 residues. V gave up 6 bases and J gave up 1 base, with 12 bases separating them. Germline assignment: CDR1 LNHDA and CDR2 SQIVND (reference sequence). The DNA for the CDR3 is TGTGCCAGTAGCCAGACAGCTTTTAACTATGGCTACACCTTC. Protein sequence: CASSQTAFNYGYTF.

This chain connects TRBV7-2 to TRBJ2-4; TRBD2 aligns across 12 bases. Trimming at V came to 5 bases and at J to 5 bases, leaving 1 base not matched to a gene. The CDR3 spans 14 residues. Germline assignment: CDR1 SGHTA and CDR2 FQGNSA. This chain's CDR3 is CASSRTSGENIQYF. DNA of the CDR3: TGTGCCAGCAGCCGGACTAGCGGGGAAAACATTCAGTACTTC.

The chain employs TRBV2 and TRBJ1-2; 8 bases fit TRBD1. After removal of 8 bases from V and 4 bases from J, the junction contained 6 bases not matched to a gene. CDR3 length: 13 amino acids. Per germline, CDR1 SNHLY and CDR2 FYNNEI. CDR3 sequence reads: CASHPGGTYGYTF. The DNA of the CDR3 is TGTGCCAGCCATCCAGGGGGCACCTATGGCTACACCTTC.

V is TRBV30 and J is TRBJ1-5; D may be TRBD1 (6 bases). The CDR3 loop spans 14 amino acids. Between the trimmed V and J ends, which lost 0 bases and 6 bases, there was a span of 12 bases. In germline, CDR1 is GTSNPN, CDR2 SVGIG (reference sequence). CDR3 protein: CAWSVTGLGQPQHF. The CDR3 DNA sequence: TGTGCCTGGAGTGTTACAGGGTTAGGTCAGCCCCAGCATTTT.

The V call is TRBV7-2, the J call TRBJ2-4; 11 bases agree with TRBD2. Germline assignment: CDR1 SGHTA and CDR2 FQGNSA. The ends lost 4 bases at V and 6 bases at J; junction bases unmatched: 5. The CDR3 length is 15 residues. CDR3 DNA: TGTGCCAGCAGCTCGTTTAGCGGGGGGGCAAACATTCAGTACTTC. Translation gives CASSSFSGGANIQYF.